The 7 T cell receptor beta chains in this list originate from one sample, sequenced in a study of blood T cell repertoires in COVID-19. Clones were sequenced by immunoSEQ multiplex PCR, and TCRdb holds only the in-frame ones, with some missing. This sample has a few hundred thousand clones, with 85% to 90% found just once. The sample comprised PBMCs or T cells enriched from blood (not recorded which). Receptors originate from a young man who had recovered from COVID-19.

V usage is TRBV7-8 and J usage is TRBJ1-4; 7 bases are a match to TRBD1. The CDR3 length is 14 residues. CDR1 SGHVS and CDR2 FQNEAQ come from the germline V gene. The V segment lost 5 bases and the J segment 8 bases; nucleotides outside the gene matches: 8. The CDR3 coding sequence is TGTGCCAGCAGCGCCCGAACGGACAGGGAAAAACTGTTTTTT. This codes for CASSARTDREKLFF. Full variable domain (outside the CDR3, taken from reference TRBV7-8 and TRBJ1-4): GAGVSQSPRYKVAKRGQDVALRCDPISGHVSLFWYQQALGQGPEFLTYFQNEAQLDKSGLPSDRFFAERPEGSVSTLKIQRTQQEDSAVYLCASSARTDREKLFFGSGTQLSVL.

J is TRBJ1-2 and V is TRBV10-3; TRBD1 aligns across 10 bases. In germline, CDR1 is ENHRY, CDR2 SYGVKD. J lost 6 bases, V lost 10 bases, and 5 bases had no gene match. The CDR3 has 12 amino acids. Here the CDR3 reads CATTGGSDGYTF. CDR3 nucleotides: TGTGCCACGACAGGGGGCTCGGATGGCTACACCTTC.

This clone was recorded only once. The genes are TRBV5-1 and TRBJ2-7; 10 bases agree with TRBD2. CDR1 SGHRS and CDR2 YFSETQ come from the germline V gene. Trimming removed 3 bases from V and 5 bases from J; junction bases left unmatched: 8. The CDR3 totals 15 residues. CDR3 in amino acids: CASSWRSGGANEQYF. As DNA, the CDR3 is TGCGCCAGCAGCTGGAGAAGCGGGGGGGCCAACGAGCAGTACTTC.

The table lists this clone with many counts. This chain links TRBV9 with TRBJ2-7; possible D gene TRBD1, 5 bases. Trimming removed 7 bases at V and 0 bases at J, with 8 bases between. The CDR3 runs 12 residues. Germline values: CDR1 SGDLS, CDR2 YYNGEE. The CDR3 protein is CASGTGSYEQYF. The CDR3 region has the DNA TGTGCCAGCGGAACAGGCTCCTACGAGCAGTACTTC.

This sequence joins TRBV19 and TRBJ1-6, with TRBD1 as a possible D gene (6 bases). This CDR3 has 14 amino acids. Per the germline V gene, CDR1 is LNHDA and CDR2 is SQIVND (reference sequence). V shed 3 bases and J shed 9 bases, with 12 bases lying between them. The CDR3 protein is CASSIGQTASPLHF. DNA of the CDR3: TGTGCCAGTAGTATCGGACAGACCGCTTCACCCCTCCACTTT. Combining the CDR3 with reference TRBV19 and TRBJ1-6 gives the whole variable domain DGGITQSPKYLFRKEGQNVTLSCEQNLNHDAMYWYRQDPGQGLRLIYYSQIVNDFQKGDIAEGYSVSREKKESFPLTVTSAQKNPTAFYLCASSIGQTASPLHFGNGTRLTVT.

The chain links TRBV5-1 to TRBJ2-7; 9 nucleotides align to TRBD2. The CDR3 consists of 15 residues. V dropped 1 base and J dropped 3; count of bases not matched to a gene: 5. Germline-derived CDR1 and CDR2 are SGHRS and YFSETQ. Here the CDR3 DNA reads TGCGCCAGCAGCTTGAGGTTAGCGGGAGACTACGAGCAGTACTTC. Amino acid sequence: CASSLRLAGDYEQYF.

This clone was counted a single time. The chain links TRBV29-1 to TRBJ1-5, with D possibly matching TRBD1 (5 bases). CDR3 size: 12 residues. CDR1 SQVTM and CDR2 ANQGSEA come from the germline V gene. V was cut by 4 bases and J by 3 bases, with 7 bases left in between. The CDR3 DNA reads TGCAGCGTTGGACAGAACAATCAGCCCCAGCATTTT. Protein product: CSVGQNNQPQHF.